Each of the 30 T cell receptor beta chains below was sequenced from the same sample in a study of T-cell reconstitution after alpha-beta-depleted transplantation in children. A library of TCRbeta sequences, prepared with unique molecular identifiers, was generated. TCRdb passed the PCR reads through MiXCR, listing each CDR3 protein once. The sample has about 260,000 distinct CDR3 sequences; around 8% are singletons. The specimen comprised PBMCs, mostly from graft donor cells, sampled 180 days after TCRalphabeta/CD19-depleted stem cell transplant. These TCRs come from a male patient aged 5 to 17 who had a stem cell transplant for acute lymphoblastic leukemia, so the T cells may come from the graft donor.

This clonotype was detected many times. The J gene is TRBJ1-3, the V gene TRBV5-5; 7 bases line up with TRBD1. CDR1 is SGHKS and CDR2 is YYEKEE in the germline V gene (reference sequence). The CDR3 runs 13 residues. J lost 5 bases, V lost 4 bases, and 3 bases had no gene match. CDR3 region: CASSDRGRNTIYF. CDR3 bases: TGTGCCAGCAGCGATAGGGGGCGAAACACCATATATTTT.

This clonotype was observed many times. This sequence joins TRBV18 and TRBJ1-1, with 9 bases fitting TRBD1. Germline V gene data show CDR1 as KGHSH and CDR2 as LQKENI. The CDR3 length is 15 residues. Unmatched junction bases numbered 8, after V lost 3 bases and J lost 6 bases. Written as DNA, the CDR3 is TGTGCCAGCTCACCCGGGGACAGGGAAAGCCCTGAAGCTTTCTTT. Translation gives CASSPGDRESPEAFF.

This clonotype was seen ten or more times. V gene TRBV7-9 combines with J gene TRBJ1-2; tentative D call: TRBD1 (6 bases). CDR1 is SEHNR, CDR2 FQNEAQ, per germline (reference sequence). V shed 2 bases and J shed 4 bases, with 11 bases lying between them. The CDR3 runs to 14 residues. CDR3 coding DNA: TGTGCCAGCAGCTTAACGGGGGCATCCTATGGCTACACCTTC. It codes for CASSLTGASYGYTF.

V is TRBV5-1 and J is TRBJ1-1; TRBD1 is a possible D gene (6 bases). Germline CDR1 SGHRS, CDR2 YFSETQ. V shed 2 bases and J shed 3 bases, with 11 bases lying between them. The CDR3 is made up of 14 amino acids. CDR3 DNA sequence: TGCGCCAGCAGCTTCAGGGACACGGACACTGAAGCTTTCTTT. Residues: CASSFRDTDTEAFF.

This chain links TRBV4-2 with TRBJ2-7; TRBD2 aligns across 8 bases. This CDR3 is 15 amino acids long. CDR1 LGHNA and CDR2 YNFKEQ come from the germline V gene. V lost 5 bases to trimming and J lost 2 bases; unmatched junction nucleotides: 8. CDR3 DNA: TGTGCCAGCAGCGTAGGACGGGAGGGGACCTACGAGCAGTACTTC. Protein product: CASSVGREGTYEQYF.

This clonotype was seen repeatedly, ten times or more. The chain links TRBV24-1 to TRBJ1-5; 7 bases line up with TRBD1. From germline, CDR1 is KGHDR and CDR2 SFDVKD. The CDR3 is 14 residues long. J gave up 7 bases and V 5 bases, and 7 bases lay outside the gene matches. CDR3: CATSATGVPQPQHF. In DNA form, the CDR3 reads TGTGCCACCAGTGCAACAGGGGTGCCACAGCCCCAGCATTTT.

In its sample, this clonotype was seen a few times. The J gene is TRBJ2-7, the V gene TRBV7-6; TRBD2 matches 8 bases. This CDR3 is built from 18 residues. J gave up 0 bases and V 5 bases, and 15 bases lay outside the gene matches. Germline CDR1 reads SGHVS; CDR2 reads FNYEAQ. The CDR3, as DNA: TGTGCCAGCAGCCCTTACGCTGGGAGCGGGAGTAGCTCCTACGAGCAGTACTTC. This translates into CASSPYAGSGSSSYEQYF.

This clonotype has just one count. A much larger clone differs by one base, so this may be a read error. Since no conserved phenylalanine or tryptophan closes the CDR3, a read error is the likely cause. The CDR3 nucleotides are TGCAGCGTTGAAACATCGGGGAGGGGGCTAACCTACGAGCAGTACTGC. Translated: CSVETSGRGLTYEQYC. The chain links TRBV29-1 to TRBJ2-7; D is possibly TRBD1 or TRBD2 (7 bases each). V lost 2 bases to trimming and J lost 2 bases, with 19 bases between them. The germline CDR1 and CDR2 sequences are SQVTM and ANQGSEA. The CDR3 spans 16 residues.

This clonotype occurred many times. This chain connects TRBV7-9 to TRBJ1-1; unclear D gene. V was trimmed by 2 bases and J by 4 bases, leaving 8 bases between them. Germline values: CDR1 SEHNR, CDR2 FQNEAQ (reference sequence). The CDR3 is 13 residues long. DNA for the CDR3: TGTGCCAGCAGCTTATATGTGGCCACTGAAGCTTTCTTT. Translating gives CASSLYVATEAFF.

This clonotype was observed many times. This chain joins TRBV7-6 and TRBJ2-5; D is ambiguous. The ends were cut back, 4 bases at V and 2 bases at J, with 14 bases in the middle. There are 15 residues in the CDR3. CDR1 is SGHVS and CDR2 is FNYEAQ in the germline V gene. CDR3 sequence: CASSSRKGLQETQYF. The DNA for the CDR3 is TGTGCCAGCAGCTCACGAAAGGGCCTTCAAGAGACCCAGTACTTC.

This clonotype was detected many times. This chain links TRBV7-9 with TRBJ1-6, with unresolved D. V lost 3 bases to trimming and J lost 15 bases, with 9 bases between them. Germline V gives CDR1 SEHNR, CDR2 FQNEAQ (reference sequence). The CDR3 is 11 amino acids. CDR3 DNA: TGTGCCAGCAGCTTCTCCGGGAGCCTCCACTTT. Encoded protein: CASSFSGSLHF.

There are many counts of this clonotype. The chain is built from TRBV7-9 and TRBJ2-6; 7 positions match TRBD1. Per the germline V gene, CDR1 is SEHNR and CDR2 is FQNEAQ (reference sequence). The CDR3 runs to 16 residues. After removal of 5 bases from V and 0 bases from J, the junction contained 4 bases not matched to a gene. The CDR3 spells CASSPTGASGANVLTF. CDR3 in DNA: TGTGCCAGCAGCCCTACAGGGGCCTCTGGGGCCAACGTCCTGACTTTC.

This clonotype has a count of ten or more. The gene calls are TRBV28 and TRBJ2-4; D is possibly TRBD1 or TRBD2 (5 bases each). This CDR3 is built from 15 residues. In germline, CDR1 is MDHEN, CDR2 SYDVKM. Deletions cut 6 bases from V and 2 bases from J, with 14 bases between. As DNA, the CDR3 is TGTGCCAGCAGCTCAGGGACGGCGACCAAAAACATTCAGTACTTC. Translating gives CASSSGTATKNIQYF. Full variable domain (remainder filled in from reference TRBV28 and TRBJ2-4): DVKVTQSSRYLVKRTGEKVFLECVQDMDHENMFWYRQDPGLGLRLIYFSYDVKMKEKGDIPEGYSVSREKKERFSLILESASTNQTSMYLCASSSGTATKNIQYFGAGTRLSVL.

This clonotype was recorded many times. The chain carries TRBV28 and TRBJ1-2; TRBD1 might be the D (6 bases). V was shortened by 1 base and J by 3 bases, with 6 bases between the two germline ends. This CDR3 region has 13 residues. The germline V gene encodes CDR1 MDHEN and CDR2 SYDVKM. The CDR3 is CASSLYRDYGYTF. Written as DNA, the CDR3 is TGTGCCAGCAGTTTATACAGGGACTATGGCTACACCTTC.

This clonotype has ten or more counts. The V and J genes are TRBV29-1 and TRBJ2-2, with D maybe TRBD1 (7 bases). Germline V gene data show CDR1 as SQVTM and CDR2 as ANQGSEA. V lost 3 bases and J lost 1, with 12 bases in between. The CDR3 is made up of 15 amino acids. CDR3 loop: CSVEEGARNTGELFF. In DNA, the CDR3 is TGCAGCGTTGAGGAGGGGGCAAGGAACACCGGGGAGCTGTTTTTT.

This clonotype appeared many times. V is TRBV4-3 and J is TRBJ1-2, with no clear D. V was cut by 6 bases and J by 3 bases, with 17 bases left in between. The length of the CDR3 is 15 residues. The germline CDR1 and CDR2 sequences are LGHNA and YSLEER. CDR3 region: CASRIWMGSHYGYTF. The CDR3 nucleotides are TGCGCCAGCAGAATATGGATGGGTTCTCACTATGGCTACACCTTC.

This clonotype was picked up many times. The chain carries TRBV28 and TRBJ1-1, with D tentatively TRBD1 (6 bases). The germline CDR1 and CDR2 sequences are MDHEN and SYDVKM. This CDR3 is 13 amino acids long. Trimming took off 3 bases at V and 9 bases at J, with 14 bases between the two ends. Here the CDR3 reads CASSFPRGLKAFF. CDR3 coding DNA: TGTGCCAGCAGTTTCCCGCGGGGGCTGAAAGCTTTCTTT.

The chain is built from TRBV2 and TRBJ2-1, with a weak D call TRBD2 (5 bases). The CDR3 contains 12 residues. Per germline, CDR1 SNHLY and CDR2 FYNNEI. V was pared by 10 bases and J by 0 bases, with 7 bases between. The CDR3 nucleotides are TGTGCCACTCGGGGCTCCTACAATGAGCAGTTCTTC. It translates to CATRGSYNEQFF.

This clonotype was seen ten or more times. The genes are TRBV19 and TRBJ2-7; TRBD2 is a possible D gene (5 bases). The CDR3 spans 14 residues. V was cut by 3 bases and J by 3 bases, with 12 bases left in between. Germline V gene lookup returns CDR1 LNHDA and CDR2 SQIVND (reference sequence). The CDR3 here is CASSMGEGRYEQYF. In DNA, the CDR3 is TGTGCCAGTAGTATGGGAGAAGGCCGCTACGAGCAGTACTTC.

This clonotype was observed at least ten times. The gene calls are TRBV30 and TRBJ2-2, with D possibly being TRBD2 (6 bases). The CDR3 sequence is 14 residues long. Trimming stripped 2 bases from V and 5 bases from J, with 12 bases between. The germline V gene encodes CDR1 GTSNPN and CDR2 SVGIG (reference sequence). This chain's CDR3 is CAWSNGRKTGELFF. The CDR3 bases are TGTGCCTGGAGTAACGGGAGAAAAACCGGGGAGCTGTTTTTT.

CDR3 loop: CASSYPGLASYTGELFF. CDR3 sequence (DNA): TGTGCCAGCAGTTACCCGGGACTAGCGAGTTACACCGGGGAGCTGTTTTTT. The genes are TRBV6-5 and TRBJ2-2; 10 nucleotides agree with TRBD2. CDR1 is MNHEY, CDR2 SVGAGI, per germline. Unmatched junction bases numbered 6, after V lost 2 bases and J lost 3 bases. CDR3 length: 17 residues.

About this clonotype itself: Given a much more abundant clone one base away, this may be a read error. This sequence joins TRBV24-1 and TRBJ2-2; unclear D gene. Germline V gene data show CDR1 as KGHDR and CDR2 as SFDVKD. The CDR3 sequence is 16 residues long. CDR3 protein: CPTSSSTGSNTGELFF. The CDR3 DNA follows: TGTCCCACCAGTTCTTCAACCGGTTCGAACACCGGGGAGCTGTTTTTT.

This clonotype occurred many times. The chain recombines TRBV15 with TRBJ1-4; no firm D call. CDR3 size: 15 residues. Per the germline V gene, CDR1 is LNHNV and CDR2 is YYDKDF (reference sequence). V shed 1 base and J shed 1 base, with 7 bases lying between them. CDR3 nucleotides: TGTGCCACCAGCAGAGTGTGGGGAACTAATGAAAAACTGTTTTTT. It codes for CATSRVWGTNEKLFF.

This clonotype was seen only a few times. A junction boundary mismatches the germline segment, possibly from a read error. This chain connects TRBV7-2 to TRBJ2-3; 11 bases match TRBD2. The V gene's germline CDR1 is SGHTA and CDR2 FQGNSA. The CDR3 is 16 residues long. In DNA form, the CDR3 reads TGTGCCAGCAGATTAGCGGGGGGGCCATTCACAGATACGCAGTATTTT. This gives the protein CASRLAGGPFTDTQYF.

This clonotype occurred many times. V is TRBV20-1 and J is TRBJ2-5; a weak D match, TRBD1 (6 bases). The CDR3 is 14 residues long. Trimming took off 2 bases at V and 1 base at J, with 11 bases between the two ends. Germline-derived CDR1 and CDR2 are DFQATT and SNEGSKA (reference sequence). This CDR3 reads CSARPWTAQETQYF. CDR3 DNA: TGCAGTGCTAGACCCTGGACAGCCCAAGAGACCCAGTACTTC.

This clonotype was recorded at least ten times. The chain combines TRBV29-1 with TRBJ1-1; D not resolved. Germline V CDR1 and CDR2: SQVTM, ANQGSEA. The V end was cut by 7 bases, the J end by 3 bases, with 15 bases between. CDR3 length: 13 residues. The CDR3: CSGFRYEDTEAFF. CDR3 in DNA: TGCAGCGGTTTCAGGTATGAGGACACTGAAGCTTTCTTT.

In its sample, this clonotype was seen many times. The chain combines TRBV28 with TRBJ2-7; 9 bases are a match to TRBD2. The CDR3 is made up of 16 amino acids. CDR1 is MDHEN, CDR2 SYDVKM, per germline. V shed 6 bases and J 0 bases; nucleotides not matched to a gene: 9. The CDR3 sequence is CASSVRLAEYSYEQYF. For the CDR3, the DNA is TGTGCCAGCAGCGTCAGACTAGCGGAATACTCCTACGAGCAGTACTTC.

This clonotype showed up many times. The chain recombines TRBV5-1 with TRBJ1-2; tentative D call: TRBD1 (5 bases). The germline gives CDR1 SGHRS, CDR2 YFSETQ. The V end lost 0 bases, the J end lost 0 bases, and 9 bases lay between the germline ends. The length of the CDR3 is 15 residues. The CDR3 spells CASSLDGGANYGYTF. The CDR3 DNA reads as TGCGCCAGCAGCTTGGACGGGGGAGCTAACTATGGCTACACCTTC.

The chain employs TRBV24-1 and TRBJ2-3, with D perhaps matching TRBD1 or TRBD2 (5 bases each). V was cut by 0 bases and J by 0 bases, with 9 bases left in between. Germline values: CDR1 KGHDR, CDR2 SFDVKD. This CDR3 comprises 16 residues. CDR3 coding DNA: TGTGCCACCAGTGATTTGCAGGGCGGGAGCACAGATACGCAGTATTTT. It yields the protein CATSDLQGGSTDTQYF.

This clonotype was counted ten times or more. V and J are TRBV10-3 and TRBJ2-3; D is undetermined. The germline V gene encodes CDR1 ENHRY and CDR2 SYGVKD. Trimming took 8 bases from V and 0 from J, leaving 12 bases between them. This CDR3 is built from 14 residues. This chain's CDR3 is CAISDGSSTDTQYF. In DNA, the CDR3 is TGTGCCATCTCCGACGGTTCTAGCACAGATACGCAGTATTTT.